This section outlines one T cell receptor beta chain sequence together with its context. What it binds is not known. The data originate from a study of CD8 T cells in ankylosing spondylitis. Findings and caveats of the study: CD8+ by phenotype, disease-linked clones were relatively rare in peripheral blood.

The CDR3 is made up of 14 amino acids. Germline assignment: CDR1 SEHNR and CDR2 FQNEAQ (reference sequence). The ends were cut back, 5 bases at V and 6 bases at J, with 17 bases in the middle. It was by quantitative 5'-RACE with molecular barcodes that TCR beta libraries were made. TCRdb called the 5' RACE reads again in MiXCR, with one record for every CDR3 protein. This table holds about 100,000 distinct CDR3 sequences, 8.8% found once. The receptor's source is a male donor with ankylosing spondylitis or in good health (not recorded which). Sequenced: blood, either unsorted or a sorted T cell fraction (not recorded which). The chain is built from TRBV7-9 and TRBJ2-7; no firm D call. CDR3 loop: CASSIGSPAVEQYF. The CDR3, as DNA: TGTGCCAGCAGCATCGGGTCCCCGGCGGTCGAGCAGTACTTC.